Listed below are T cell receptor beta chains from one sample, sequenced in a study of blood T cell repertoires in COVID-19. Measured with immunoSEQ multiplex PCR; TCRdb has only the in-frame clones, and not every one. The table has approximately 200,000 clones, roughly 84% seen once; the top ten hold approximately 7.2%. Sequencing was done on a sample of PBMCs or T cells enriched from blood (not recorded which). The receptor set was obtained from a man under 40 in a cohort exposed to, infected with or recovered from COVID-19 (not recorded which). Both conserved end residues are part of each CDR3. A D gene is named only where the DNA matches it firmly. For some rows the clone size is stated as once, few or many, or as a class when expanded; others skip it.

length: 13
D: NA
size: few
V: TRBV28
J: TRBJ1-2
DNA: TGTGCCACCTTTTTGGGGGGAAACTATGGCTACACCTTC
CDR3: CATFLGGNYGYTF

length: 13
D: NA
size: once
V: TRBV29-1
J: TRBJ2-7
DNA: TGCAGCGTTGAAGATACAATATCCTACGAGCAGTACTTC
CDR3: CSVEDTISYEQYF

length: 15
D: TRBD2
size: NA
V: TRBV6-1
J: TRBJ2-2
DNA: TGTGCCAGCAGTGAAGGGACTAGCGGGAGCGGGGAGCTGTTTTTT
CDR3: CASSEGTSGSGELFF

length: 14
D: TRBD2
size: NA
V: TRBV6-4
J: TRBJ2-7
DNA: TGTGCCAGCAGTGAGACTAGCGGGAGTTACGAGCAGTACTTC
CDR3: CASSETSGSYEQYF

length: 18
D: NA
size: NA
V: TRBV6-4
J: TRBJ2-1
DNA: TGTGCCAGGGCAGGCCGGAAGCTTCTAATTCCCCTCTACAATGAGCAGTTCTTC
CDR3: CARAGRKLLIPLYNEQFF

length: 15
D: NA
size: NA
V: TRBV24-1
J: TRBJ2-2
DNA: TGTGCCACCAGTGATCCACGGGGTTTCGGCGGGGAGCTGTTTTTT
CDR3: CATSDPRGFGGELFF

length: 17
D: TRBD2
size: NA
V: TRBV5-6
J: TRBJ2-1
DNA: TGTGCCAGCAGAGGAGAACTAGCGGGTAGCTCCTACAATGAGCAGTTCTTC
CDR3: CASRGELAGSSYNEQFF

length: 16
D: TRBD2
size: NA
V: TRBV9
J: TRBJ2-2
DNA: TGTGCCAGCAGCGTAGGTGGGACTAGGATTCCCGGGGAGCTGTTTTTT
CDR3: CASSVGGTRIPGELFF

length: 12
D: NA
size: NA
V: TRBV7-8
J: TRBJ2-7
DNA: TGTGCCAGCTCGATCAAAAGTGAGGAGCAGTACTTC
CDR3: CASSIKSEEQYF

length: 12
D: NA
size: NA
V: TRBV7-3
J: TRBJ2-1
DNA: TGTGCCAGCAGCGTCGAGTCCCGGGAGCAGTTCTTC
CDR3: CASSVESREQFF

length: 15
D: NA
size: NA
V: TRBV4-1
J: TRBJ2-5
DNA: TGCGCCAGCAGCCCCTACCGGGACTCCCAAGAGACCCAGTACTTC
CDR3: CASSPYRDSQETQYF

length: 16
D: TRBD2
size: NA
V: TRBV7-2
J: TRBJ2-3
DNA: TGTGCCAGCAGCTCCCTAGCGGGAGTGATTAGAGATACGCAGTATTTT
CDR3: CASSSLAGVIRDTQYF

length: 13
D: NA
size: NA
V: TRBV15
J: TRBJ2-7
DNA: TGTGCCACCAGCAGACAGGCATCCTACGAGCAGTACTTC
CDR3: CATSRQASYEQYF

length: 16
D: TRBD1
size: once
V: TRBV7-9
J: TRBJ2-1
DNA: TGTGCCAGCAGCTCTTTAATCGGGACAGCCTACAATGAGCAGTTCTTC
CDR3: CASSSLIGTAYNEQFF

length: 15
D: NA
size: NA
V: TRBV27
J: TRBJ1-5
DNA: TGTGCCAGCAGTCCATGGGCGGGGAGCAATCAGCCCCAGCATTTT
CDR3: CASSPWAGSNQPQHF

length: 14
D: NA
size: once
V: TRBV6-4
J: TRBJ2-2
DNA: TGTGCCAGCAGTGAGGAGGGGGCAACCGGGGAGCTGTTTTTT
CDR3: CASSEEGATGELFF

length: 16
D: TRBD1
size: NA
V: TRBV3-1/TRBV3-2
J: TRBJ2-7
DNA: TGTGCCAGCAGCCAAGTCGGGACAGGGAGTTCCTACGAGCAGTACTTC
CDR3: CASSQVGTGSSYEQYF

length: 13
D: NA
size: NA
V: TRBV7-8
J: TRBJ2-7
DNA: TGTGCCAGCAGCTTAAGGGGGGGGTACGAGCAGTACTTC
CDR3: CASSLRGGYEQYF

length: 15
D: TRBD2
size: NA
V: TRBV9
J: TRBJ2-2
DNA: TGTGCCAGCAGCCCTAGCGGGAGGGTGTCCGGGGAGCTGTTTTTT
CDR3: CASSPSGRVSGELFF

length: 14
D: NA
size: NA
V: TRBV5-4
J: TRBJ1-2
DNA: TGTGCCAGCAGCGGGGGGAGAGTAAACTATGGCTACACCTTC
CDR3: CASSGGRVNYGYTF

length: 15
D: NA
size: NA
V: TRBV10-1
J: TRBJ2-2
DNA: TGCGCCAGCAGTACCGGGACTTCACGCACCGGGGAGCTGTTTTTT
CDR3: CASSTGTSRTGELFF

length: 14
D: TRBD1
size: NA
V: TRBV27
J: TRBJ1-2
DNA: TGTGCCAGCAGTCCCGGGACAGCCACATATGGCTACACCTTC
CDR3: CASSPGTATYGYTF

length: 14
D: NA
size: NA
V: TRBV7-9
J: TRBJ2-5
DNA: TGTGCCAGCAGCACCCGACAGGGAGGAGAGACCCAGTACTTC
CDR3: CASSTRQGGETQYF

length: 15
D: NA
size: NA
V: TRBV6-2/TRBV6-3
J: TRBJ2-7
DNA: TGTGCCAGCAGTTACTTTATAGGGAGCTCCTACGAGCAGTACTTC
CDR3: CASSYFIGSSYEQYF

length: 15
D: NA
size: NA
V: TRBV5-1
J: TRBJ2-1
DNA: TGCGCCAGCAGCCCGGGAGAGTCTCCCTACAATGAGCAGTTCTTC
CDR3: CASSPGESPYNEQFF

length: 14
D: TRBD2
size: once
V: TRBV5-1
J: TRBJ2-7
DNA: TGCGCCAGCAGCGGGGGACTAGTCCCCTACGAGCAGTACTTC
CDR3: CASSGGLVPYEQYF

length: 15
D: TRBD2
size: NA
V: TRBV7-2
J: TRBJ2-1
DNA: TGTGCCAGCAGCCCGAGCGGGAGGGCCTACAATGAGCAGTTCTTC
CDR3: CASSPSGRAYNEQFF

length: 13
D: NA
size: NA
V: TRBV19
J: TRBJ1-4
DNA: TGTGCCAGTAGCCGGACAGTGAGTGAAAAACTGTTTTTT
CDR3: CASSRTVSEKLFF

length: 17
D: NA
size: NA
V: TRBV4-3
J: TRBJ1-5
DNA: TGCGCCAGCAGCCAAGATGTCGCCCCAAACAGACAGCTACCCCAGCATTTT
CDR3: CASSQDVAPNRQLPQHF

length: 15
D: TRBD2
size: NA
V: TRBV7-3
J: TRBJ2-2
DNA: TGTGCCAGCAGCGCACTAGCGGCCAACACCGGGGAGCTGTTTTTT
CDR3: CASSALAANTGELFF

length: 16
D: TRBD1
size: NA
V: TRBV3-1/TRBV3-2
J: TRBJ2-3
DNA: TGTGCCAGCAGCCCTAGAGGACAGGGGGTTACAGATACGCAGTATTTT
CDR3: CASSPRGQGVTDTQYF

length: 15
D: TRBD1
size: NA
V: TRBV6-5
J: TRBJ2-5
DNA: TGTGCCAGCAGTTACCCCGGGACAGGGCAAGAGACCCAGTACTTC
CDR3: CASSYPGTGQETQYF

length: 14
D: NA
size: NA
V: TRBV19
J: TRBJ1-6
DNA: TGTGCCAGTAGTATAGAAGGGGTCGGTTCACCCCTCCACTTT
CDR3: CASSIEGVGSPLHF

length: 18
D: TRBD2
size: NA
V: TRBV30
J: TRBJ2-1
DNA: TGTGCCTGGAGTCCCCTCTTGACTAGCGGGAGGGCTTACAATGAGCAGTTCTTC
CDR3: CAWSPLLTSGRAYNEQFF

length: 15
D: NA
size: NA
V: TRBV20-1
J: TRBJ1-1
DNA: TGCAGTGCTAGTCGGGGGGCGGTGCGGAACACTGAAGCTTTCTTT
CDR3: CSASRGAVRNTEAFF

length: 16
D: TRBD2
size: NA
V: TRBV15
J: TRBJ2-1
DNA: TGTGCCACCAGCCCGACGACTAGCGGGCTTACCAGTGAGCAGTTCTTC
CDR3: CATSPTTSGLTSEQFF

length: 15
D: NA
size: few
V: TRBV25-1
J: TRBJ1-2
DNA: TGTGCCAGCAGTGAAATACGGGATTCCGGCTATGGCTACACCTTC
CDR3: CASSEIRDSGYGYTF

length: 14
D: NA
size: NA
V: TRBV6-5
J: TRBJ1-2
DNA: TGTGCCAGCAGTTACGTCCTGGGGGCCGATGGCTACACCTTC
CDR3: CASSYVLGADGYTF

length: 14
D: NA
size: NA
V: TRBV28
J: TRBJ1-1
DNA: TGTGCCAGCAGTTTTAGGGGCGGGGGCACTGAAGCTTTCTTT
CDR3: CASSFRGGGTEAFF

length: 15
D: NA
size: NA
V: TRBV5-1
J: TRBJ2-7
DNA: TGCGCCAGCAGCTTGGCTAGCGCCGACCTTTACGAGCAGTACTTC
CDR3: CASSLASADLYEQYF

length: 15
D: NA
size: NA
V: TRBV9
J: TRBJ2-7
DNA: TGTGCCAGCAGTTTGGGGGGGGCAGGGTCCCACGAGCAGTACTTC
CDR3: CASSLGGAGSHEQYF

length: 12
D: NA
size: NA
V: TRBV15
J: TRBJ2-1
DNA: TGTGCCACCAGCAGACAGGACAATGAGCAGTTCTTC
CDR3: CATSRQDNEQFF

length: 13
D: NA
size: NA
V: TRBV25-1
J: TRBJ2-7
DNA: TGTGCCAGCAGTGAAGGAGGTCCCTACGAGCAGTACTTC
CDR3: CASSEGGPYEQYF

length: 16
D: TRBD2
size: NA
V: TRBV7-9
J: TRBJ2-7
DNA: TGTGCCAGCAGCTTAGATATCGCGGGAGGGACCTACGAGCAGTACTTC
CDR3: CASSLDIAGGTYEQYF

length: 12
D: NA
size: NA
V: TRBV3-1/TRBV3-2
J: TRBJ2-1
DNA: TGTGCCAGCAGCCAAGGGCACCTTGAGCAGTTCTTC
CDR3: CASSQGHLEQFF

length: 14
D: TRBD1
size: NA
V: TRBV5-8
J: TRBJ1-5
DNA: TGTGCCAGCAGTTCCTACGACAGGGCTCAGCCCCAGCATTTT
CDR3: CASSSYDRAQPQHF

length: 14
D: TRBD1
size: NA
V: TRBV28
J: TRBJ1-5
DNA: TGTGCCAGCAGTTTGGACAGGACAGATCAGCCCCAGCATTTT
CDR3: CASSLDRTDQPQHF

length: 16
D: TRBD1
size: NA
V: TRBV19
J: TRBJ2-7
DNA: TGTGCCAGTAGTATTGCGTCAGGACAGGGAGAAGTGGAGCAGTACTTC
CDR3: CASSIASGQGEVEQYF

length: 16
D: TRBD1
size: NA
V: TRBV5-1
J: TRBJ1-1
DNA: TGCGCCAGCAGCTTGCTCGGGACAGTTCAGAACACTGAAGCTTTCTTT
CDR3: CASSLLGTVQNTEAFF

length: 13
D: NA
size: NA
V: TRBV21-1
J: TRBJ1-2
DNA: TGTGCCAGCAGCAAAAGAGATAACTATGGCTACACCTTC
CDR3: CASSKRDNYGYTF

length: 15
D: NA
size: NA
V: TRBV7-3
J: TRBJ2-3
DNA: TGTGCCAGCAGTCCGGGACACACTAGCACAGATACGCAGTATTTT
CDR3: CASSPGHTSTDTQYF

length: 16
D: TRBD1
size: medium-sized
V: TRBV28
J: TRBJ1-2
DNA: TGTGCCAGCAGACCCGACGGGTTTGGGACAGCAAATGGCTACACCTTC
CDR3: CASRPDGFGTANGYTF

length: 15
D: TRBD2
size: NA
V: TRBV7-2
J: TRBJ2-1
DNA: TGTGCCAGCAGCTTATCTAGCGGGAGCCACAATGAGCAGTTCTTC
CDR3: CASSLSSGSHNEQFF

length: 15
D: NA
size: NA
V: TRBV5-4
J: TRBJ2-7
DNA: TGTGCCAGCAGCTCCGCCGGGAGATGGCCCCACGAGCAGTACTTC
CDR3: CASSSAGRWPHEQYF

length: 15
D: NA
size: NA
V: TRBV7-2
J: TRBJ1-3
DNA: TGTGCCAGCAGCCTGGGCTCGGGGTACGGAAACACCATATATTTT
CDR3: CASSLGSGYGNTIYF